The entry below describes one T cell receptor beta chain. This CDR3 is also generated by other DNA sequences in the sample. The data originate from a study of blood T cell repertoires in COVID-19. Study details: The United States, Italy and Spain supplied acute and convalescent COVID-19 samples. The cDNA or gDNA used as material had been derived from T cells, B-cell-depleted T cells, or PBMCs.

Under the authors' procedure: Amplification of reference gene primers was used by the study to estimate nucleated cell counts. Sequenced by immunoSEQ multiplex PCR; TCRdb stores in-frame clones only, minus some. Clone size and the V and J calls come from that table; the DNA yielded D and trimming. Of under 200,000 clones listed, over 75% are singletons. The origin of this receptor is a man in his sixties or seventies with active or convalescent COVID-19. Material: peripheral blood.

The CDR3 nucleotides read TGCGCCAGCAGCCCCGGGAGCTCCTACAATGAGCAGTTCTTC. It codes for CASSPGSSYNEQFF. V gene TRBV5-1 combines with J gene TRBJ2-1; perhaps TRBD2 as D (6 bases). V shed 4 bases and J shed 0 bases, with 8 bases lying between them. The V gene's germline CDR1 is SGHRS and CDR2 YFSETQ. The CDR3 is 14 residues long.